These 7 T cell receptor beta chains were sequenced from one sample in a study of blood T cell repertoires in COVID-19. Produced via immunoSEQ multiplex PCR; TCRdb's table is partial and in-frame only. The sample shows over 10,000 clones, over 75% of them seen only once. Sequencing used peripheral blood. The source of these receptors is a human donor in a cohort sampled during active COVID-19.

This chain links TRBV9 with TRBJ2-1, with TRBD2 identical over 9 bases. Germline V gene sequence: CDR1 SGDLS, CDR2 YYNGEE. The CDR3 has 15 residues. The V segment lost 0 bases and the J segment 4 bases; nucleotides outside the gene matches: 2. CDR3 protein: CASSVASGEYNEQFF. The CDR3 DNA reads TGTGCCAGCAGCGTAGCTAGCGGGGAATACAATGAGCAGTTCTTC. Using reference TRBV9 and TRBJ2-1 for the parts outside the CDR3, the full variable domain is DSGVTQTPKHLITATGQRVTLRCSPRSGDLSVYWYQQSLDQGLQFLIQYYNGEERAKGNILERFSAQQFPDLHSELNLSSLELGDSALYFCASSVASGEYNEQFFGPGTRLTVL.

The chain links TRBV18 to TRBJ1-2; tentative D call: TRBD1 (6 bases). V was pared by 3 bases and J by 1 base, with 12 bases between. The CDR3 totals 15 residues. Germline V gene sequence: CDR1 KGHSH, CDR2 LQKENI. The chain's CDR3 is CASSPATGFNYGYTF. The DNA of the CDR3 is TGTGCCAGCTCACCCGCCACAGGGTTTAACTATGGCTACACCTTC.

The V and J genes are TRBV2 and TRBJ1-4, with a possible D match to TRBD1 (5 bases). Looked up from germline, CDR1 is SNHLY and CDR2 is FYNNEI. The V end lost 10 bases, the J end lost 0 bases, and 12 bases lay between the germline ends. The CDR3 loop spans 14 amino acids. CDR3 region: CATQGSATNEKLFF. The CDR3 DNA follows: TGTGCCACCCAGGGCAGTGCAACTAATGAAAAACTGTTTTTT.

The V and J genes are TRBV25-1 and TRBJ2-7; TRBD1 aligns across 9 bases. Germline V gives CDR1 MGHDK, CDR2 SYGVNS. With V trimmed by 6 bases and J by 4 bases, 7 bases remained unmatched. This CDR3 spans 14 amino acids. The CDR3 DNA reads TGTGCCAGCAGAGACGACAGGGGGGAGTACGAGCAGTACTTC. Amino acids: CASRDDRGEYEQYF.

The gene calls are TRBV6-6 and TRBJ1-1, with D possibly matching TRBD1 (6 bases). V dropped 2 bases and J dropped 5 bases, with 9 bases sitting between them. The CDR3 sequence is 13 residues long. Germline lookup yields CDR1 MNHNY and CDR2 SVGAGI (reference sequence). CDR3 region: CASSYRGGTEAFF. Here the CDR3 DNA reads TGTGCCAGCAGTTACAGGGGGGGGACTGAAGCTTTCTTT.

The V gene is TRBV2, the J gene TRBJ2-7; 7 nucleotides align to TRBD1. Germline CDR1 and CDR2: SNHLY and FYNNEI. This CDR3 spans 13 amino acids. J was trimmed by 6 bases and V by 2 bases; bases with no gene match: 4. The CDR3 nucleotides are TGTGCCAGCAGTGAAATTCCAGGGGGCGAGCAGTACTTC. Its translation: CASSEIPGGEQYF.

This clone was seen only once. The chain couples TRBV10-3 to TRBJ2-5, with a weak D call TRBD2 (5 bases). Trimming cost V 3 bases and J 4 bases, with 12 bases left between them. Looked up from germline, CDR1 is ENHRY and CDR2 is SYGVKD. The CDR3 consists of 14 residues. The DNA of the CDR3 is TGTGCCATCAGTGAAAACGGAGGACTAGAGACCCAGTACTTC. This translates into CAISENGGLETQYF.